The T cell receptor (beta chain) described here comes from a study of blood T cell repertoires in COVID-19. As for the study in general: Samples of COVID-19 (acute and convalescent) were obtained from the United States, Italy and Spain.

As processed by the authors: Amplification with reference gene primers provided the estimates of nucleated cell counts. The assay was immunoSEQ multiplex PCR, and TCRdb's table has in-frame clones only and misses some. Clonal size and the V and J genes are those of that table, whereas D and trimming came from the DNA. The sample holds under 200,000 clones, 60% to 85% seen once. This clone was seen once. Sequences were obtained from peripheral blood. This clonotype originated in a man between 60 and 70 years old with active or convalescent COVID-19.

CDR3 loop: CASGSGGGANVLTF. The CDR3 DNA reads TGTGCTAGTGGTTCGGGGGGTGGGGCCAACGTCCTGACTTTC. The chain is built from TRBV12-5 and TRBJ2-6; 7 bases agree with TRBD2. Germline lookup yields CDR1 LGHNT and CDR2 FRNRAP. J gave up 3 bases and V 4 bases, and 0 bases lay outside the gene matches. The CDR3 loop spans 14 amino acids.